This T cell receptor beta chain was observed in a study of TIL therapy for anti-PD-1-resistant metastatic lung cancer. Study observations and caveats: Patients were highly selected, enriched for treatment-naive, never-smoker and oncogene-addicted cases.

This clone came up a few times. The antigen is unknown. Germline V CDR1 and CDR2: DFQATT, SNEGSKA (reference sequence). CDR3 size: 11 residues. Trimming removed 1 base from V and 3 bases from J, with 3 bases in between. Time point indicated: pre-treatment sample, taken before nivolumab and TIL therapy. The tumor samples were excised metastases, mostly pleural nodules or supraclavicular lymph nodes. Sequencing used immunoSEQ v3. Assay: immunoSEQ multiplex PCR; the TCRdb copy retains only in-frame clones and omits some. The table has about 50,000 clones, less than 75% seen once. This TCR was recovered from a person aged 25 to 79 with non-small cell lung cancer. The chain couples TRBV20-1 to TRBJ1-1; the D is unclear. The input for sequencing was tumor tissue, taken at baseline. CDR3 residues: CSARADTEAFF. Here the CDR3 DNA reads TGCAGTGCTAGAGCGGACACTGAAGCTTTCTTT.